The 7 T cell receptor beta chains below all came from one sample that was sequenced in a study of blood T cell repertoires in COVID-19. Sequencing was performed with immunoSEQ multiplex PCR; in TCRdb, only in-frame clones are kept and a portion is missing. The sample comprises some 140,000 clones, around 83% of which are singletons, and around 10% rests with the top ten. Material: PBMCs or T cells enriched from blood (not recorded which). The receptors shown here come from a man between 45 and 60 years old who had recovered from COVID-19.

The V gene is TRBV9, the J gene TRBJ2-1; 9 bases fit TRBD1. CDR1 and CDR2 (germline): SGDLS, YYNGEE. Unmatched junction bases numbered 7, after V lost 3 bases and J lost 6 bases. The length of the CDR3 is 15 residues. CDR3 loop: CASSDRQGVGNEQFF. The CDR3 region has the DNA TGTGCCAGCAGCGATAGACAGGGGGTGGGCAATGAGCAGTTCTTC.

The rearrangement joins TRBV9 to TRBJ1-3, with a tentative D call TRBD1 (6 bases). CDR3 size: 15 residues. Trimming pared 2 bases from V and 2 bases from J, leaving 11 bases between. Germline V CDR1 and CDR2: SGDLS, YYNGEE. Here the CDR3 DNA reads TGTGCCAGCAGCGTGACAGGCTTCCCTGGAAACACCATATATTTT. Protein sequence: CASSVTGFPGNTIYF.

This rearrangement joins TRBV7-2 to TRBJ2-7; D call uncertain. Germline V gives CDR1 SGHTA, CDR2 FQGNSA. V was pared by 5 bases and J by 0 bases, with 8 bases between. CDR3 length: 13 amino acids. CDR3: CASSPMRSYEQYF. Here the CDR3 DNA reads TGTGCCAGCAGCCCTATGCGCTCCTACGAGCAGTACTTC. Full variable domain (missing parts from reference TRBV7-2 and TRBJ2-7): GAGVSQSPSNKVTEKGKDVELRCDPISGHTALYWYRQSLGQGLEFLIYFQGNSAPDKSGLPSDRFSAERTGGSVSTLTIQRTQQEDSAVYLCASSPMRSYEQYFGPGTRLTVT.

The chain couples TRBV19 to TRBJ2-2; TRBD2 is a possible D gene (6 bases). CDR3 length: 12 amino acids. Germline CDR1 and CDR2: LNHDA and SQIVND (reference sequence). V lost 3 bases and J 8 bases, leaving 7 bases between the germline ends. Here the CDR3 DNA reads TGTGCCAGTAGTATCCGGGGGGGGGAGCTGTTTTTT. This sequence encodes CASSIRGGELFF.

CDR3 bases: TGTGCCAGCAGCTTGGGAAGGGGCGCAGATACGCAGTATTTT. Translation: CASSLGRGADTQYF. The chain uses TRBV5-6 and TRBJ2-3, with TRBD1 as a possible D gene (5 bases). From germline, CDR1 is SGHDT and CDR2 YYEEEE. V was clipped by 0 bases and J by 4 bases, with 9 bases between them. The CDR3 contains 14 residues. Full variable domain (outside the CDR3, taken from reference TRBV5-6 and TRBJ2-3): DAGVTQSPTHLIKTRGQQVTLRCSPKSGHDTVSWYQQALGQGPQFIFQYYEEEERQRGNFPDRFSGHQFPNYSSELNVNALLLGDSALYLCASSLGRGADTQYFGPGTRLTVL.

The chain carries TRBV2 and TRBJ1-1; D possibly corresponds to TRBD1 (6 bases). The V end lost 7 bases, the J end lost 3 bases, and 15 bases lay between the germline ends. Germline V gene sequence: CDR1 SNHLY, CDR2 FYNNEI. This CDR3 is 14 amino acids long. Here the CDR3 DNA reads TGTGCCAGCAATCGACAGAGGACAGACACTGAAGCTTTCTTT. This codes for CASNRQRTDTEAFF.

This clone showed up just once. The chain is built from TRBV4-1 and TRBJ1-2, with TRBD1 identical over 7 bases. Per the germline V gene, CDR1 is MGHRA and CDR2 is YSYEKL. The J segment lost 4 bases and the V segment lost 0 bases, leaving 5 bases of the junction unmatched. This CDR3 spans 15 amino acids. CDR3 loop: CASSQEEGASYGYTF. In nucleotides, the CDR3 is TGCGCCAGCAGCCAAGAAGAGGGGGCGAGCTATGGCTACACCTTC.